This T cell receptor beta chain was documented in a study of blood T cell repertoires in COVID-19. Across the study: In each case, the material was cDNA or gDNA derived from T cells, B-cell-depleted T cells, or PBMCs.

The V end lost 8 bases, the J end lost 4 bases, and 12 bases lay between the germline ends. This CDR3 has 13 amino acids. CDR1 and CDR2 from the germline V gene are MDHEN and SYDVKM. As handled by the study authors: For nucleated cells, counts were estimated from reference gene primer amplification. Assay used: immunoSEQ multiplex PCR; TCRdb lists only in-frame clones, some missing. V and J calls and clone size follow that table, whereas D and trimming were derived from the DNA. Of around 130,000 clones listed, 84% are singletons. Each participant's cohort was designated according to participant-reported clinical history. Recovered status applied to Cohort 3 donors who had two consecutive negative PCRs. It also applied to those with clearance or with symptom resolution.

The gene calls are TRBV28 and TRBJ1-3; D remains ambiguous. This clonotype was sampled from a woman aged 25 to 39 who had recovered from COVID-19. Sequenced material: PBMCs or T cells enriched from blood (not recorded which). In DNA form, the CDR3 reads TGTGCCAGCGAGGAGGGCTTCGGAAACACCATATATTTT. As protein: CASEEGFGNTIYF. The entire variable domain, with the rest obtained from reference TRBV28 and TRBJ1-3, is as follows: DVKVTQSSRYLVKRTGEKVFLECVQDMDHENMFWYRQDPGLGLRLIYFSYDVKMKEKGDIPEGYSVSREKKERFSLILESASTNQTSMYLCASEEGFGNTIYFGEGSWLTVV.